The sequence of this T cell receptor beta chain was determined in a study of OX40 agonist ivuxolimab in advanced cancers. Study overall: Ivuxolimab, an antibody that agonizes OX40 (CD134), was administered to the patients. The mean age was 60 years, ranging from about 20 to 85, with approximately 85% of participants male.

Patients with autoimmune history or systemic immunosuppression were excluded. Sequencing used immunoSEQ multiplex PCR; TCRdb keeps in-frame clones, though not all of them. The sample holds about 50,000 clones, 88% seen once. The germline gives CDR1 SGHNT, CDR2 YYREEE (reference sequence). With V trimmed by 4 bases and J by 12 bases, 6 bases remained unmatched. CDR3 length equals 14 residues. The receptor's source is an adult with an advanced solid tumor such as melanoma, head and neck, liver or kidney cancer. V usage is TRBV5-4 and J usage is TRBJ2-1; TRBD2 agrees at 14 bases. The specimen comprised CD4+ or CD8+ T cells sorted from blood, sampled in a trial of the OX40 agonist ivuxolimab. Here the CDR3 reads CASSAGTSGSTQFF. The CDR3, as DNA: TGTGCCAGCAGCGCAGGGACTAGCGGGAGTACGCAGTTCTTC.